Each of the 27 T cell receptor beta chains below was sequenced from the same sample in a study of blood T cells in healthy people across ages. Through a sample-barcoded 5' primer and a J-beta primer mix, a second PCR was run for about 6 to 12 cycles. TCRdb itself ran the 5' RACE reads through MiXCR, one entry per CDR3 protein. The top ten clones hold 15% to 20% of a sample with about 1 million distinct CDR3 sequences, around 43% of them seen once. Material: blood. These receptors came from a woman aged 60 to 75 in good health.

There are a few counts of this clonotype. The DNA of the CDR3 is TGTGCCAGCAGTTACGCGGTCAGCTACAATGAGCAGTTCTTC. Amino acid sequence: CASSYAVSYNEQFF. This chain joins TRBV6-5 and TRBJ2-1; D not certain. Germline-derived CDR1 and CDR2 are MNHEY and SVGAGI. V was cut by 2 bases and J by 3 bases, with 8 bases left in between. There are 14 residues in the CDR3.

Remarks on this clonotype: Germline is not matched at one junction end, which may reflect a read error. The V and J genes are TRBV5-6 and TRBJ2-6; D is possibly TRBD1 (6 bases). The germline V gene encodes CDR1 SGHDT and CDR2 YYEEEE. This CDR3 is built from 16 residues. The CDR3 DNA reads TGTGCCAGCAGCTTGGGGGACATAGCTGGGGCCACCGTCCTGACTTTC. It translates to CASSLGDIAGATVLTF.

The chain recombines TRBV3-1 with TRBJ1-2; D possibly corresponds to TRBD1 (5 bases). The CDR3 length is 13 residues. Germline CDR1 LGHDT, CDR2 YNNKEL (reference sequence). V was cut by 1 base and J by 7 bases, with 10 bases left in between. CDR3 residues: CASSQVQGSGYTF. The CDR3 DNA sequence: TGTGCCAGCAGCCAAGTTCAGGGTAGTGGCTACACCTTC. Together with reference TRBV3-1 and TRBJ1-2, the CDR3 gives the full variable domain: DTAVSQTPKYLVTQMGNDKSIKCEQNLGHDTMYWYKQDSKKFLKIMFSYNNKELIINETVPNRFSPKSPDKAHLNLHINSLELGDSAVYFCASSQVQGSGYTFGSGTRLTVV.

The V gene is TRBV20-1, the J gene TRBJ2-1; the match to TRBD1 covers 8 bases. Per germline, CDR1 DFQATT and CDR2 SNEGSKA (reference sequence). With V trimmed by 6 bases and J by 7 bases, 5 bases remained unmatched. The CDR3 length is 12 residues. The CDR3 coding sequence is TGCAGTGCCCAGGACAGGGTGAATGAGCAGTTCTTC. Translation: CSAQDRVNEQFF.

The chain employs TRBV27 and TRBJ2-5, with TRBD1 matching 10 bases. The DNA end favors TRBJ2-7, so the J call may be wrong. CDR1 MNHEY and CDR2 SMNVEV come from the germline V gene (reference sequence). The CDR3 is 15 amino acids. CDR3 in amino acids: CASSLSGTGDLEQYF. As DNA, the CDR3 is TGTGCCAGCAGTTTATCGGGGACAGGGGATCTCGAGCAGTACTTC.

This clonotype was detected ten times or more. The rearrangement links TRBV29-1 to TRBJ1-2; D remains ambiguous. Germline V gives CDR1 SQVTM, CDR2 ANQGSEA. The V and J ends lost 5 bases and 0 bases respectively, with 10 bases between them. The CDR3 spans 13 residues. Here the CDR3 reads CSVTELSNYGYTF. The CDR3 bases are TGCAGCGTTACAGAACTATCTAACTATGGCTACACCTTC.

In this sample, this clonotype turned up once. This rearrangement joins TRBV15 to TRBJ1-5; D is unclear. Germline V gives CDR1 LNHNV, CDR2 YYDKDF (reference sequence). V lost 3 bases, J lost 4 bases, and 13 bases lay in between. CDR3 length: 15 amino acids. CDR3 nucleotide sequence: TGTGCCACCAGCAGGCCCGGAGGGCAAAATCAGCCCCAGCATTTT. Translating gives CATSRPGGQNQPQHF.

This clonotype has more than one count but fewer than ten. The chain has TRBV29-1 and TRBJ1-4; 7 bases align to TRBD1. The CDR3 covers 15 residues. Germline V gene lookup returns CDR1 SQVTM and CDR2 ANQGSEA. With V trimmed by 4 bases and J by 8 bases, 13 bases remained unmatched. DNA for the CDR3: TGCAGCGTTGTGGGGATGACAGGGCCTCGGGAAAAACTGTTTTTT. Encoded protein: CSVVGMTGPREKLFF.

The gene calls are TRBV11-2 and TRBJ2-5; D gene unclear. The assigned J gene may be wrong: the sequence end matches TRBJ2-7 better. Per germline, CDR1 SGHAT and CDR2 FQNNGV. This CDR3 spans 15 amino acids. The CDR3 loop is CASRPKGVGLGEQYF. The DNA for the CDR3 is TGTGCCAGCAGACCTAAGGGTGTCGGGTTAGGCGAGCAGTACTTC.

This sequence joins TRBV20-1 and TRBJ2-2; tentatively, D is TRBD1 (8 bases). Per the germline V gene, CDR1 is DFQATT and CDR2 is SNEGSKA (reference sequence). Trimming pared 3 bases from V and 4 bases from J, leaving 15 bases between. The CDR3 loop spans 15 amino acids. The CDR3 protein is CSASPHRGGTGELFF. The CDR3 nucleotides read TGCAGTGCTAGTCCCCACAGGGGGGGCACCGGGGAGCTGTTTTTT.

This clonotype occurred once. This chain uses TRBV28 with TRBJ2-6; no definite D call. The CDR3 spans 16 residues. The germline V and J ends were trimmed by 2 bases and 4 bases, with 12 bases remaining between them. CDR1 is MDHEN and CDR2 is SYDVKM in the germline V gene. Here the CDR3 reads CASSLIGGPGANVLTF. Written as DNA, the CDR3 is TGTGCCAGCAGTTTAATCGGTGGGCCCGGGGCCAACGTCCTGACTTTC.

The chain employs TRBV20-1 and TRBJ2-6, with D unclear. Per the germline V gene, CDR1 is DFQATT and CDR2 is SNEGSKA (reference sequence). The CDR3 loop spans 13 amino acids. Trimming left V 7 bases short and J 0 bases short, with 7 bases between. The CDR3 nucleotides are TGCAGTGTCGCAACCTCTGGGGCCAACGTCCTGACTTTC. Amino acids: CSVATSGANVLTF.

CDR3 region: CASSFNGYEQYF. CDR3 nucleotide sequence: TGTGCCAGCAGTTTTAACGGCTACGAGCAGTACTTC. V and J are TRBV28 and TRBJ2-7; D unclear. The V gene lost 3 bases and the J gene lost 3 bases, with 6 bases spanning the gap. The CDR3 loop spans 12 amino acids. Germline V gives CDR1 MDHEN, CDR2 SYDVKM.

This clonotype showed up just a few times. The genes are TRBV18 and TRBJ2-4; possible D gene TRBD1, 6 bases. The CDR3 totals 11 residues. Trimming removed 5 bases at V and 9 bases at J, with 8 bases between. Germline CDR1 KGHSH, CDR2 LQKENI. CDR3 sequence: CASSVGGIQYF. In DNA, the CDR3 is TGTGCCAGCTCAGTAGGGGGCATTCAGTACTTC.

This clonotype turned up a few times. The V and J genes are TRBV2 and TRBJ2-5, with 9 bases matching TRBD1. The CDR3 has 15 amino acids. Trimming cost V 4 bases and J 3 bases; bases outside gene matches: 6. CDR1 SNHLY and CDR2 FYNNEI come from the germline V gene. In nucleotides, the CDR3 is TGTGCCAGCAGTGCGGACGGGACAGGGAAAGAGACCCAGTACTTC. Protein sequence: CASSADGTGKETQYF.

As concerns this clonotype: At one end the junction does not follow the germline gene, possibly because of a read error. The chain links TRBV7-8 to TRBJ2-5; 13 bases are a match to TRBD2. The CDR3 is 18 residues long. From germline, CDR1 is SGHVS and CDR2 FQNEAQ. This CDR3 reads CACSLGLAGVRLTETQYF. CDR3 sequence (DNA): TGTGCCTGCAGCTTAGGACTAGCGGGAGTCCGTCTTACAGAGACCCAGTACTTC.

This clonotype was recorded a few times. The gene calls are TRBV20-1 and TRBJ2-7; D gene unclear. Trimming removed 0 bases at V and 3 bases at J, with 12 bases between. CDR1 and CDR2 from the germline V gene are DFQATT and SNEGSKA (reference sequence). This CDR3 is 14 amino acids long. CDR3 nucleotide sequence: TGCAGTGCTAGAGATCGTGGCAGATACTACGAGCAGTACTTC. This gives the protein CSARDRGRYYEQYF.

The chain employs TRBV15 and TRBJ2-1; 8 bases are a match to TRBD1. CDR3 length equals 15 residues. J was trimmed by 3 bases and V by 4 bases; bases with no gene match: 5. Per the germline V gene, CDR1 is LNHNV and CDR2 is YYDKDF (reference sequence). The CDR3 region has the DNA TGTGCCACCAGCATAAGGGACAGGTTCTACAATGAGCAGTTCTTC. As protein: CATSIRDRFYNEQFF.

Only a few counts were recorded for this clonotype. V usage is TRBV3-1 and J usage is TRBJ2-5; D is possibly TRBD1 (6 bases). The DNA end is a closer match to TRBJ2-7, so the J assignment may be wrong. The CDR3 extends over 14 amino acids. From germline, CDR1 is LGHDT and CDR2 YNNKEL (reference sequence). In DNA, the CDR3 is TGTGCCAGCAGCTCTAGGACAGCAACCTACGAGCAGTACTTC. This sequence encodes CASSSRTATYEQYF.

The genes are TRBV12-3 or TRBV12-4 and TRBJ2-7, with D hard to call. The V end lost 5 bases, the J end lost 3 bases, and 8 bases lay between the germline ends. This CDR3 contains 12 residues. CDR3 residues: CASSLTFYEQYF. The CDR3 bases are TGTGCCAGCAGTCTGACATTCTACGAGCAGTACTTC.

Only a few counts were recorded for this clonotype. Here the CDR3 DNA reads TGCAGTGCAACCCCCGCGACCCCCCCCTACGAGCAGTACTTC. Residues: CSATPATPPYEQYF. The rearrangement joins TRBV20-1 to TRBJ2-1; D gene unclear. TRBJ2-7 explains the end of the DNA better; the J call may be wrong. The CDR3 has 14 residues. Germline CDR1 and CDR2: DFQATT and SNEGSKA (reference sequence).

This clonotype occurred a few times. The chain uses TRBV7-2 and TRBJ2-7, with TRBD2 matching over 7 bases. This CDR3 region has 19 residues. CDR1 and CDR2 (germline): SGHTA, FQGNSA. Unmatched junction bases numbered 18, after V lost 4 bases and J lost 0 bases. CDR3 in DNA: TGTGCCAGCAGCTCAGCTGTGCGGGAGTTACTCCGAAGCTCCTACGAGCAGTACTTC. Protein product: CASSSAVRELLRSSYEQYF.

V usage is TRBV7-9 and J usage is TRBJ2-7, with D perhaps TRBD1 or TRBD2 (6 bases each). V dropped 5 bases and J dropped 7 bases, with 21 bases sitting between them. Germline CDR1 and CDR2: SEHNR and FQNEAQ (reference sequence). The CDR3 spans 15 residues. The CDR3 is CASSTPTRGGREQYF. Here the CDR3 DNA reads TGTGCCAGCAGCACCCCGACTAGAGGGGGACGGGAGCAGTACTTC.

The V call is TRBV5-1, the J call TRBJ2-5; TRBD1 might be the D (5 bases). The J call may be incorrect, as the DNA end agrees better with TRBJ2-7. CDR1 and CDR2 (germline): SGHRS, YFSETQ. This CDR3 spans 15 amino acids. This CDR3 is CASSLDPLKGYEQYF. The CDR3 DNA follows: TGCGCCAGCAGCTTGGACCCTTTGAAGGGGTACGAGCAGTACTTC.

The V and J genes are TRBV27 and TRBJ2-7, with 10 bases matching TRBD1. V trimming: 6 bases; J trimming: 6 bases; junction bases outside the gene matches: 8. This CDR3 contains 14 residues. The V gene's germline CDR1 is MNHEY and CDR2 SMNVEV (reference sequence). CDR3 in amino acids: CASRPRDRGFEQYF. Written as DNA, the CDR3 is TGTGCCAGCAGACCCCGGGACAGGGGATTCGAGCAGTACTTC.

This clonotype was seen a handful of times. The rearrangement uses TRBV11-2 and TRBJ1-4; 12 bases are a match to TRBD1. After removal of 5 bases from V and 3 bases from J, the junction contained 4 bases not matched to a gene. CDR3 length: 16 amino acids. From germline, CDR1 is SGHAT and CDR2 FQNNGV. The CDR3 here is CASSRGTGGSNEKLFF. CDR3 bases: TGTGCCAGCAGCCGCGGGACAGGGGGCTCTAATGAAAAACTGTTTTTT.

This clonotype was seen a few times. The rearrangement links TRBV27 to TRBJ2-7; no firm D call. Germline assignment: CDR1 MNHEY and CDR2 SMNVEV (reference sequence). The CDR3 is made up of 14 amino acids. V was shortened by 2 bases and J by 1 base, with 9 bases between the two germline ends. The CDR3 DNA reads TGTGCCAGCAGTTTAAGCTACAGTTCCTACGAGCAGTACTTC. Translation gives CASSLSYSSYEQYF.